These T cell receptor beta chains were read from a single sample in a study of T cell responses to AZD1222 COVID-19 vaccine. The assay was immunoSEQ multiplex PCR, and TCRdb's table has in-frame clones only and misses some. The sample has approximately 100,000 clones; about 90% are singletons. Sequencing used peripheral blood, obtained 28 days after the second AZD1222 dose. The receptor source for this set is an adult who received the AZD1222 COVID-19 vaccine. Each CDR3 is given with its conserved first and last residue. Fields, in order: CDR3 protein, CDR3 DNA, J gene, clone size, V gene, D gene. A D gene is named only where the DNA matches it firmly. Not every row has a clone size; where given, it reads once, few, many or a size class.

CASSPTGDSRTEAFF | TGTGCCAGCAGTCCCACCGGGGATTCGCGGACTGAAGCTTTCTTT | TRBJ1-1 | NA | TRBV6-4 | NA
CAWSVPIGTEGYGYTF | TGTGCCTGGAGTGTACCTATAGGGACAGAGGGGTATGGCTACACCTTC | TRBJ1-2 | NA | TRBV30 | TRBD1
CASGGSSYNEQFF | TGTGCCAGCGGGGGTAGCTCCTACAATGAGCAGTTCTTC | TRBJ2-1 | NA | TRBV12-3/TRBV12-4 | NA
CASSSLPGQYNSPLHF | TGTGCCAGCAGTTCGCTACCGGGACAGTATAATTCACCCCTCCACTTT | TRBJ1-6 | NA | TRBV28 | TRBD1
CASSLAGPSYNEQFF | TGTGCCAGCAGTTTAGCGGGTCCCTCCTACAATGAGCAGTTCTTC | TRBJ2-1 | NA | TRBV27 | NA
CASSQDTGRAYRSSYEQYF | TGTGCCAGCAGCCAAGATACCGGGAGGGCCTATAGAAGCTCCTACGAGCAGTACTTC | TRBJ2-7 | NA | TRBV14 | TRBD2
CAISESTSAHYNEQFF | TGTGCCATCAGTGAGTCTACTAGCGCACACTACAATGAGCAGTTCTTC | TRBJ2-1 | NA | TRBV10-3 | TRBD2
CASTGVRGHSPLHF | TGTGCCAGCACGGGGGTCCGGGGTCATTCACCCCTCCACTTT | TRBJ1-6 | NA | TRBV6-5 | NA
CASSKNFFVGNFEDTIYF | TGTGCCAGCAGCAAAAATTTCTTCGTCGGGAATTTTGAGGACACCATATATTTT | TRBJ1-3 | NA | TRBV21-1 | NA
CASSPPNEKLFF | TGTGCCAGCAGCCCTCCCAATGAAAAACTGTTTTTT | TRBJ1-4 | NA | TRBV9 | NA
CASSPEQRNTGELFF | TGTGCCAGCTCACCCGAACAGCGGAACACCGGGGAGCTGTTTTTT | TRBJ2-2 | NA | TRBV18 | NA
CASSLFAEEPQYF | TGCGCCAGCAGCTTGTTCGCCGAGGAACCCCAGTACTTC | TRBJ2-5 | NA | TRBV5-1 | NA
CASSQGSTRPQHF | TGTGCCAGCAGCCAGGGAAGTACGAGGCCCCAGCATTTT | TRBJ1-5 | once | TRBV3-1/TRBV3-2 | NA
CASSIRSGQGNYGYTF | TGTGCCAGTAGTATACGGTCGGGACAGGGAAACTATGGCTACACCTTC | TRBJ1-2 | NA | TRBV19 | TRBD1